This T cell receptor (beta chain) was identified in a study of blood T cell repertoires in COVID-19. Overall study context: From the United States, Italy and Spain came samples of acute and convalescent COVID-19. Sources were T cells, B-cell-depleted T cells, or PBMCs; the material itself was cDNA or gDNA.

As originally analysed: Estimated nucleated cell counts came from reference gene primer amplification. Sequencing was performed with immunoSEQ multiplex PCR; in TCRdb, only in-frame clones are kept and a portion is missing. The V and J calls and clone size come from that table; D and trimming were worked out from the DNA. The sample contains about 180,000 clones, approximately 83% of which appear only once. The CDR3 consists of 16 residues. Germline loops: CDR1 GTSNPN, CDR2 SVGIG (reference sequence). The V end was cut by 0 bases, the J end by 5 bases, with 14 bases between. A single count supports this clone.

This TCR was sampled from a human donor with active or convalescent COVID-19. The donor label of this sample is uncertain. The V call is TRBV30, the J call TRBJ1-6, with unresolved D. Source material: peripheral blood. The CDR3 DNA sequence: TGTGCCTGGAGTGTACAATTAGGGAGGCATAATTCACCCCTCCACTTT. This sequence encodes CAWSVQLGRHNSPLHF. The full variable domain, in which reference TRBV30 and TRBJ1-6 provide the parts outside the CDR3, is SQTIHQWPATLVQPVGSPLSLECTVEGTSNPNLYWYRQAAGRGLQLLFYSVGIGQISSEVPQNLSASRPQDRQFILSSKKLLLSDSGFYLCAWSVQLGRHNSPLHFGNGTRLTVT.